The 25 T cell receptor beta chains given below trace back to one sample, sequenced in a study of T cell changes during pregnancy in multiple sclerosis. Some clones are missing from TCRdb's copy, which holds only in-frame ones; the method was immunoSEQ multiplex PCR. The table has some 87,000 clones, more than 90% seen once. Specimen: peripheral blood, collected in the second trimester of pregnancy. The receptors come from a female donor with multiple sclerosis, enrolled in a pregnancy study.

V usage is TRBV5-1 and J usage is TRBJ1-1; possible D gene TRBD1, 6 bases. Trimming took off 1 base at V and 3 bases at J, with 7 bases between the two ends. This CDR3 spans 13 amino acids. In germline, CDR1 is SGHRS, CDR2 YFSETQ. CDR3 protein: CASSLTGHTEAFF. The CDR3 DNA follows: TGCGCCAGCAGCTTGACAGGGCACACTGAAGCTTTCTTT.

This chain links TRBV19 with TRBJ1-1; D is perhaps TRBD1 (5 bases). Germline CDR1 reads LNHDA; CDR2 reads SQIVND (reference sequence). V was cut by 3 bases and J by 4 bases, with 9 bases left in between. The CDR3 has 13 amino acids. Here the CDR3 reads CASSIVGGTEAFF. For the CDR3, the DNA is TGTGCCAGTAGTATCGTGGGGGGCACTGAAGCTTTCTTT.

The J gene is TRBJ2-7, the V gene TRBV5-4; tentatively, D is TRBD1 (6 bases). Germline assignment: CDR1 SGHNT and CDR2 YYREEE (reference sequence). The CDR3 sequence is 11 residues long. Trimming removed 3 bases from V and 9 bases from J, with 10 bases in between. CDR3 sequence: CASSSGQRQYF. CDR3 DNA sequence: TGTGCCAGCAGCTCCGGACAGAGGCAGTACTTC.

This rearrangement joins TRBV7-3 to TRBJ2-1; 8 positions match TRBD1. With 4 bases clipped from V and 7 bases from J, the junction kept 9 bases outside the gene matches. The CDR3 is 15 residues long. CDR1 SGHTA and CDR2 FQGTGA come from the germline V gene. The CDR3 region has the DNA TGTGCCAGCAGCTCCGGACAGGGAAAAAGGAATGAGCAGTTCTTC. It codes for CASSSGQGKRNEQFF.

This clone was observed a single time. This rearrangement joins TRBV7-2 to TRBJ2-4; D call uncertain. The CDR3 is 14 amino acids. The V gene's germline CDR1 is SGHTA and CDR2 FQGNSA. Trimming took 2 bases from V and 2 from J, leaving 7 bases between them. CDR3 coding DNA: TGTGCCAGCAGCTTATGGGCCACCAAAAACATTCAGTACTTC. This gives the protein CASSLWATKNIQYF.

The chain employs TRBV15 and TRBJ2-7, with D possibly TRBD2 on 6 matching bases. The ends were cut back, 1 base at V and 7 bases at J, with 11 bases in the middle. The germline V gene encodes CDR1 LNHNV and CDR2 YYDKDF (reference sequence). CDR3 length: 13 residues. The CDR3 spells CATSRGGRWEQYF. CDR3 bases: TGTGCCACCAGCAGAGGGGGGAGGTGGGAGCAGTACTTC.

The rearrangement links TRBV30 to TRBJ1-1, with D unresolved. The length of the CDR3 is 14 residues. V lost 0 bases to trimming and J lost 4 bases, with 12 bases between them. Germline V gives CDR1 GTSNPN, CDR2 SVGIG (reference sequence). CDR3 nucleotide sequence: TGTGCCTGGAGTGTTTGGGCTCCGTCCACTGAAGCTTTCTTT. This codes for CAWSVWAPSTEAFF.

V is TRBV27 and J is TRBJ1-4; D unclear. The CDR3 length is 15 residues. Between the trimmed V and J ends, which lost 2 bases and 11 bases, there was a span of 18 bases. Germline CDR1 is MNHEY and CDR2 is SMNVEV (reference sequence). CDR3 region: CASSLDLGESGKLFF. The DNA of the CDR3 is TGTGCCAGCAGTTTAGACCTGGGAGAGTCGGGTAAACTGTTTTTT.

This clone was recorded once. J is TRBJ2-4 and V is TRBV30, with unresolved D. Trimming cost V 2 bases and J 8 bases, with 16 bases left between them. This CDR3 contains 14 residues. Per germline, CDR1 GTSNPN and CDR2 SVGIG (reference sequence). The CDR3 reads CAWSPGAGFDIQYF. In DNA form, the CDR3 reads TGTGCCTGGAGTCCCGGCGCCGGGTTCGACATTCAGTACTTC.

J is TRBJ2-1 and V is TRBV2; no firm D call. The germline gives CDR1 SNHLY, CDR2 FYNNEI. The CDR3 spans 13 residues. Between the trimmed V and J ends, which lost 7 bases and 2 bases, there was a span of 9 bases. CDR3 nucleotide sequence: TGTGCCAGCACCCCGGTGGCCTACAATGAGCAGTTCTTC. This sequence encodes CASTPVAYNEQFF.

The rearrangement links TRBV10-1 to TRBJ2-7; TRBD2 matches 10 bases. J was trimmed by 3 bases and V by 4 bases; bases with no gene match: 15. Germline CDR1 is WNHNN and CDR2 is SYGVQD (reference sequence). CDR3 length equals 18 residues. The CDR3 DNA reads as TGCGCCAGCAGTGCCCCCGGGGTAGCGGGAGGCCAATTCTACGAGCAGTACTTC. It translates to CASSAPGVAGGQFYEQYF.

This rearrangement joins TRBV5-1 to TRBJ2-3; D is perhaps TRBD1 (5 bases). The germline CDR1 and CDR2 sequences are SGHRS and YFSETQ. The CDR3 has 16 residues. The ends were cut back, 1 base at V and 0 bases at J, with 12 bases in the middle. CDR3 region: CASSLTQGSSTDTQYF. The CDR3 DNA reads TGCGCCAGCAGCTTGACCCAGGGTAGCAGCACAGATACGCAGTATTTT.

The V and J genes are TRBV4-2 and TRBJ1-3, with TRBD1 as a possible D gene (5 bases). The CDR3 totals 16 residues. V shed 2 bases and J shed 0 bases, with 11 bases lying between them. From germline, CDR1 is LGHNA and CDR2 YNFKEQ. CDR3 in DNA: TGTGCCAGCAGCCAACACCGGGGGGACTCTGGAAACACCATATATTTT. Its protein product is CASSQHRGDSGNTIYF.

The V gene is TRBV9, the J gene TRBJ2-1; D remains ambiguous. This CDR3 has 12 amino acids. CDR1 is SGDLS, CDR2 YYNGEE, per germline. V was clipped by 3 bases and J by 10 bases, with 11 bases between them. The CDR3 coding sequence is TGTGCCAGCAGCGGTGCTAGGAAGGAGCAGTTCTTC. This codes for CASSGARKEQFF.

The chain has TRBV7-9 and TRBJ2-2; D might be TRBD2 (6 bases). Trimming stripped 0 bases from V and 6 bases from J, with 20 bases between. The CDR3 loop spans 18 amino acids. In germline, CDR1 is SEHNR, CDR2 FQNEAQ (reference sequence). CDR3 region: CASSLAPLRDGGPGELFF. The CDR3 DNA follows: TGTGCCAGCAGCTTAGCACCCCTCCGAGACGGGGGTCCCGGGGAGCTGTTTTTT.

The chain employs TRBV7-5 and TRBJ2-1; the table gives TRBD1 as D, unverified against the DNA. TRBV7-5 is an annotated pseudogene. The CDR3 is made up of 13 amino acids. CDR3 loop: CVRSLQGVNEQFF. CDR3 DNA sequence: TGTGTCAGAAGCTTGCAGGGGGTCAATGAGCAGTTCTTC.

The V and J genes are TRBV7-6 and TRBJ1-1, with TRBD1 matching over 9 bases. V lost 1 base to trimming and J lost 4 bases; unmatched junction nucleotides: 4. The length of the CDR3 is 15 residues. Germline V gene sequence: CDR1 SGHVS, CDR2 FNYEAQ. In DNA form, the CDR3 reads TGTGCCAGCAGCTTAGTGGGACAGGGATCCACTGAAGCTTTCTTT. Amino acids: CASSLVGQGSTEAFF.

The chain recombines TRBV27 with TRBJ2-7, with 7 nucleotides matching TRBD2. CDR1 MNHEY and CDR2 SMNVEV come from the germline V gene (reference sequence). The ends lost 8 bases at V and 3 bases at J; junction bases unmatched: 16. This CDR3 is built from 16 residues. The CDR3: CASVPSAGLAVYEQYF. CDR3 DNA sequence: TGTGCCAGCGTTCCTTCGGCGGGGCTAGCGGTCTACGAGCAGTACTTC.

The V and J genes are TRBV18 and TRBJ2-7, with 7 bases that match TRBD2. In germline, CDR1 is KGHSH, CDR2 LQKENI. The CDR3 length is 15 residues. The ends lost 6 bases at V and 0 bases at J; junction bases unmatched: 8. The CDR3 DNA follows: TGTGCCAGCTCGGGGGGAGGGCCGAGCTCCTACGAGCAGTACTTC. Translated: CASSGGGPSSYEQYF.

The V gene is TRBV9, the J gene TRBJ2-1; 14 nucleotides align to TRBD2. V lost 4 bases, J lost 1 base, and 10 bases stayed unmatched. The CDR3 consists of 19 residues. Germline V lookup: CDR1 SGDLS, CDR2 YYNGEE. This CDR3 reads CASSPPRTSGRISYNEQFF. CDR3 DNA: TGTGCCAGCAGCCCCCCCCGGACTAGCGGGAGGATATCCTACAATGAGCAGTTCTTC.

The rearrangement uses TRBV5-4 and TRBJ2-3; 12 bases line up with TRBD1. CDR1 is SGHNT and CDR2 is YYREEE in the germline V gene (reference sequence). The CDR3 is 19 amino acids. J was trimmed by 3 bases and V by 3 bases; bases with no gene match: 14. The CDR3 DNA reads TGTGCCAGCAGCTCAGACCAAACCGGGACAGGGGGCTTAACAGATACGCAGTATTTT. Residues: CASSSDQTGTGGLTDTQYF.

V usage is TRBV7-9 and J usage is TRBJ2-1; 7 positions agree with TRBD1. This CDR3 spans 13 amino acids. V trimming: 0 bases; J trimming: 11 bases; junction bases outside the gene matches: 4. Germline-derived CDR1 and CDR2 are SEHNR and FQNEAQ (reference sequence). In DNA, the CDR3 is TGTGCCAGCAGCTTAGCTTTGGGACAGCAGCAGTTCTTC. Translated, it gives CASSLALGQQQFF.

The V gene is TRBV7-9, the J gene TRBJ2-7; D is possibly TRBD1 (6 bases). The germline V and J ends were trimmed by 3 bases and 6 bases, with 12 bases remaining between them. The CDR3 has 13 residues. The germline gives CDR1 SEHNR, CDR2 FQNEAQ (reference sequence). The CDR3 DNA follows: TGTGCCAGCAGCTTCGACAGGAAGGGCGAGCAGTACTTC. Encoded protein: CASSFDRKGEQYF.

CDR3 nucleotide sequence: TGCGCCAGCAGCTTGGGGCAGGGTGGGGAGACCCAGTACTTC. This encodes CASSLGQGGETQYF. The chain links TRBV5-1 to TRBJ2-5; the D gene is possibly TRBD1 (5 bases). Trimming removed 0 bases at V and 5 bases at J, with 11 bases between. Germline V gene lookup returns CDR1 SGHRS and CDR2 YFSETQ. The CDR3 is 14 residues long.

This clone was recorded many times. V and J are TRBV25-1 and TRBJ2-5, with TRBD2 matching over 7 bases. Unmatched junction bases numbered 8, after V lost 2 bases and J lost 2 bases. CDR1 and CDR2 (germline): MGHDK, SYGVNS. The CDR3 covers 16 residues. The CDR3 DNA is TGTGCCAGCAGTGAACAAGAAGCGGGAACGCAAGAGACCCAGTACTTC. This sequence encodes CASSEQEAGTQETQYF.